Listed below are T cell receptor beta chains from one sample, sequenced in a study of CD8 T cells in Susac syndrome. In TCRdb, the immunoSEQ multiplex PCR reads were re-called with MiXCR into one record per CDR3 protein. The data hold approximately 200,000 distinct CDR3 sequences, with about 94% observed a single time. The sequenced sample was CD8+ T cells from PBMCs. The source of these receptors is a human donor with multiple sclerosis. Each CDR3 is given with its conserved first and last residue. A D gene is named only where the DNA matches it firmly. Not every row has a clone size; where given, it reads once, few, many or a size class.

length: 15; D: TRBD2; V: TRBV4-2; size: .; J: TRBJ2-1; CDR3: CASSQVVGGYNEQFF; DNA: TGTGCCAGCAGCCAAGTAGTGGGGGGGTACAATGAGCAGTTCTTC
length: 16; D: TRBD1; V: TRBV19; size: .; J: TRBJ1-5; CDR3: CASSKDRGGSNQPQHF; DNA: TGTGCCAGTAGTAAGGACAGGGGGGGAAGCAATCAGCCCCAGCATTTT
length: 16; D: .; V: TRBV2; size: .; J: TRBJ1-3; CDR3: CASSEIRDLQGHTIYF; DNA: TGTGCCAGCAGTGAGATCCGGGACCTCCAAGGGCACACCATATATTTT
length: 13; D: .; V: TRBV25-1; size: .; J: TRBJ1-1; CDR3: CASSETANTEAFF; DNA: TGTGCCAGCAGTGAAACGGCCAACACTGAAGCTTTCTTT
length: 17; D: .; V: TRBV15; size: .; J: TRBJ2-1; CDR3: CATSRDREVRPNNEQFF; DNA: TGTGCCACCAGCAGAGATCGCGAAGTTCGGCCGAACAATGAGCAGTTCTTC
length: 13; D: .; V: TRBV27; size: .; J: TRBJ1-5; CDR3: CASSLDGNQPQHF; DNA: TGTGCCAGCAGTTTGGACGGGAATCAGCCCCAGCATTTT
length: 12; D: .; V: TRBV7-2; size: .; J: TRBJ2-7; CDR3: CASSSLSYEQYF; DNA: TGTGCCAGCAGCTCACTAAGCTACGAGCAGTACTTC
length: 16; D: TRBD2; V: TRBV12-3/TRBV12-4; size: .; J: TRBJ2-7; CDR3: CASSTRLAGGPYEQYF; DNA: TGTGCCAGCAGTACCAGACTAGCGGGGGGGCCCTACGAGCAGTACTTC
length: 18; D: TRBD1; V: TRBV30; size: .; J: TRBJ2-1; CDR3: CAWSVLTLGQGQGNEQFF; DNA: TGTGCCTGGAGTGTACTCACCCTCGGACAGGGCCAAGGAAATGAGCAGTTCTTC
length: 19; D: TRBD2; V: TRBV19; size: .; J: TRBJ2-1; CDR3: CASSPPGVLAGDSYNEQFF; DNA: TGTGCCAGTAGTCCCCCCGGCGTTCTAGCGGGGGACTCCTACAATGAGCAGTTCTTC
length: 12; D: .; V: TRBV7-2; size: few; J: TRBJ1-1; CDR3: CASSLVTSEAFF; DNA: TGTGCCAGCAGCTTAGTGACCTCTGAAGCTTTCTTT
length: 16; D: TRBD1; V: TRBV9; size: .; J: TRBJ2-3; CDR3: CASSQTGGVGTDTQYF; DNA: TGTGCCAGCAGCCAAACAGGGGGAGTAGGCACAGATACGCAGTATTTT
length: 12; D: .; V: TRBV7-9; size: .; J: TRBJ2-7; CDR3: CASRSSTYEQYF; DNA: TGTGCCAGCAGGAGCTCGACCTACGAGCAGTACTTC
length: 15; D: .; V: TRBV15; size: .; J: TRBJ1-5; CDR3: CATSRESYSNQPQHF; DNA: TGTGCCACCAGCAGAGAAAGCTATAGCAATCAGCCCCAGCATTTT
length: 15; D: .; V: TRBV30; size: .; J: TRBJ1-3; CDR3: CAWSAKGLSGNTIYF; DNA: TGTGCCTGGAGCGCCAAAGGGCTCTCCGGAAACACCATATATTTT
length: 15; D: .; V: TRBV29-1; size: .; J: TRBJ2-3; CDR3: CSVEDQVRGTDTQYF; DNA: TGCAGCGTTGAAGATCAGGTTAGAGGCACAGATACGCAGTATTTT
length: 15; D: TRBD2; V: TRBV2; size: .; J: TRBJ2-1; CDR3: CASTAGGDLRNEQFF; DNA: TGTGCCAGCACCGCGGGAGGCGACCTCCGGAATGAGCAGTTCTTC